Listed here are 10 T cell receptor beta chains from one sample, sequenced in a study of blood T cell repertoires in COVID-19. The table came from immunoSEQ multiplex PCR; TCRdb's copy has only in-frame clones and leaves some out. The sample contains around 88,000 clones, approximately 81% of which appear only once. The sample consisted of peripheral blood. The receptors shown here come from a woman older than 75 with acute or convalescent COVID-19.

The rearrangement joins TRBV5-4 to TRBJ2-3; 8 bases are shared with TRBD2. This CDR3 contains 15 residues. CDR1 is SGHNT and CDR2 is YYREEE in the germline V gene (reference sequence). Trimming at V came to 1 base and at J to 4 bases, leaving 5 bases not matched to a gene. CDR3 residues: CASSLSGGGADTQYF. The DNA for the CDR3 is TGTGCCAGCAGCTTGAGCGGGGGAGGCGCAGATACGCAGTATTTT.

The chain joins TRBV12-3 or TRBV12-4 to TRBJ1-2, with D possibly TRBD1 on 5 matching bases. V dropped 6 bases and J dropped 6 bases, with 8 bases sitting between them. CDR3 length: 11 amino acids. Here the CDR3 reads CASRDMHGYTF. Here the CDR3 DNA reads TGTGCCAGCAGGGACATGCATGGCTACACCTTC.

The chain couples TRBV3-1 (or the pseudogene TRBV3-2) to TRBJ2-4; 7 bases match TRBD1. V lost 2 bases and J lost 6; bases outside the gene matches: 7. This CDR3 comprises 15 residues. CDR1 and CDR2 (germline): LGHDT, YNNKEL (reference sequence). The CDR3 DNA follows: TGTGCCAGCAGCCAACAGACAGGGTTGGGAAACATTCAGTACTTC. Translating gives CASSQQTGLGNIQYF.

CDR3 sequence (DNA): TGTGCCAGCAGCTCGACGGACAGGGCTTATAATTCACCCCTCCACTTT. It is translated as CASSSTDRAYNSPLHF. V gene TRBV7-9 combines with J gene TRBJ1-6; TRBD1 aligns across 8 bases. CDR1 is SEHNR, CDR2 FQNEAQ, per germline (reference sequence). With V trimmed by 4 bases and J by 4 bases, 6 bases remained unmatched. CDR3 size: 16 residues.

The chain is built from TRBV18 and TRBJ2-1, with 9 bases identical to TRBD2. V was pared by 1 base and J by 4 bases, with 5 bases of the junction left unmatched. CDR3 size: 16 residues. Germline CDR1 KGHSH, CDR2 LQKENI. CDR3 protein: CASSPLPSGTYNEQFF. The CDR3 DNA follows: TGTGCCAGCTCACCACTACCTAGCGGGACTTACAATGAGCAGTTCTTC.

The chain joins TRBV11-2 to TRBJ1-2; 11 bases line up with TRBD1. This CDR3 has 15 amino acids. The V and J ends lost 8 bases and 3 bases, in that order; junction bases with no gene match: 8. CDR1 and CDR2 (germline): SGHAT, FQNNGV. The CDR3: CASGPGTGGDYGYTF. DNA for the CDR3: TGTGCCAGCGGTCCAGGGACAGGGGGGGACTATGGCTACACCTTC.

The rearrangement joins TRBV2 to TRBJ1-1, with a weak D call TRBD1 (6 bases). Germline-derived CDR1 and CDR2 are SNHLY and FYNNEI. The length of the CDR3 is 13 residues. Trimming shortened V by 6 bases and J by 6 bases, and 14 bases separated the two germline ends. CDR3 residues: CASSRGQFSEAFF. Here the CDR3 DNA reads TGTGCCAGCAGCCGAGGACAGTTCTCTGAAGCTTTCTTT.

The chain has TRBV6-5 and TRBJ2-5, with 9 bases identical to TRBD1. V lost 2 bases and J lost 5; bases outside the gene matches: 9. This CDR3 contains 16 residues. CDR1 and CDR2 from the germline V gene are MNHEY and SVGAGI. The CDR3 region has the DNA TGTGCCAGCAGTTACCGCCCGGGACAGGGATCCGAGACCCAGTACTTC. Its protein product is CASSYRPGQGSETQYF.

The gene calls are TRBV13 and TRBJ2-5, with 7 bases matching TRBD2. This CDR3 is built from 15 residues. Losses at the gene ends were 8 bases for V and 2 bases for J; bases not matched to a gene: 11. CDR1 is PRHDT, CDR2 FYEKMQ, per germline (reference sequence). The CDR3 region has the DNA TGTGCCAGCGTATGGCCTAGCGGATTTCAAGAGACCCAGTACTTC. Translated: CASVWPSGFQETQYF.

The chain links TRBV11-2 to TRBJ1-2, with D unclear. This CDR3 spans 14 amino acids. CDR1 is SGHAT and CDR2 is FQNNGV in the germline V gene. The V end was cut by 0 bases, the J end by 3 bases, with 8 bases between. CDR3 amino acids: CASSLDPSDYGYTF. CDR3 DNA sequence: TGTGCCAGCAGCTTAGACCCCTCGGACTATGGCTACACCTTC.